This entry lists 21 T cell receptor beta chains sequenced from one sample in a study of memory CD4+ T cells and cytomegalovirus serostatus. Single viable CD3+CD4+CD8-CD45RO+ cells were sorted as the memory CD4+ T cells. Measured with immunoSEQ multiplex PCR; TCRdb has only the in-frame clones, and not every one. The sample contains under 85,000 clones, about 78% of which appear only once. The sequencing input was memory CD4+ T cells from blood. Receptors were obtained from an adult in good health and CMV-seropositive.

In its sample, this clone was seen many times. The chain couples TRBV19 to TRBJ1-1, with 8 positions matching TRBD1. CDR3 length equals 16 residues. The trim removed 7 bases at V and 0 bases at J, leaving 10 bases unmatched. CDR1 LNHDA and CDR2 SQIVND come from the germline V gene (reference sequence). The DNA of the CDR3 is TGTGCCAGTACCACGGACAGGGATCCCATGAACACTGAAGCTTTCTTT. As protein: CASTTDRDPMNTEAFF.

V usage is TRBV5-8 and J usage is TRBJ2-7; 7 nucleotides match TRBD1. The length of the CDR3 is 15 residues. The V and J ends lost 4 bases and 5 bases, in that order; junction bases with no gene match: 12. Germline V gives CDR1 SGHTS, CDR2 YDEGEE. Here the CDR3 reads CASSLHRGALNEQYV. CDR3 nucleotides: TGTGCCAGCAGCCTTCACAGGGGCGCCTTGAACGAGCAGTACGTC.

The rearrangement joins TRBV6-6 to TRBJ1-5; D not resolved. The germline V gene has CDR1 MNHNY and CDR2 SVGAGI (reference sequence). The V end was cut by 8 bases, the J end by 0 bases, with 5 bases between. The length of the CDR3 is 12 residues. In nucleotides, the CDR3 is TGTGCCAGCCAGGATAGCAATCAGCCCCAGCATTTT. Translated, it gives CASQDSNQPQHF.

This sequence joins TRBV5-1 and TRBJ1-1, with D possibly being TRBD1 (5 bases). Germline V gene sequence: CDR1 SGHRS, CDR2 YFSETQ. Trimming shortened V by 0 bases and J by 1 base, and 13 bases separated the two germline ends. There are 16 residues in the CDR3. In nucleotides, the CDR3 is TGCGCCAGCAGCTTGGGTATGGGGGACGGGAACACTGAAGCTTTCTTT. This sequence encodes CASSLGMGDGNTEAFF.

About this clone itself: Other DNA sequences of this sample code for an identical CDR3. The genes are TRBV6-5 and TRBJ2-3; D is undetermined. CDR1 and CDR2 from the germline V gene are MNHEY and SVGAGI. The length of the CDR3 is 13 residues. V was cut by 4 bases and J by 1 base, with 6 bases left in between. CDR3 bases: TGTGCCAGCAGTTGGCGGCGCACAGATACGCAGTATTTT. Protein: CASSWRRTDTQYF.

The chain uses TRBV10-3 and TRBJ1-1, with D hard to call. In germline, CDR1 is ENHRY, CDR2 SYGVKD. The V end lost 0 bases, the J end lost 1 base, and 9 bases lay between the germline ends. CDR3 length: 15 amino acids. CDR3 coding DNA: TGTGCCATCAGTGAGTCCACAGTGGGGAACACTGAAGCTTTCTTT. Translated, it gives CAISESTVGNTEAFF.

V is TRBV19 and J is TRBJ1-2; 7 bases line up with TRBD1. The V and J ends lost 6 bases and 5 bases, in that order; junction bases with no gene match: 3. CDR1 is LNHDA and CDR2 is SQIVND in the germline V gene (reference sequence). The CDR3 runs 12 residues. The CDR3 coding sequence is TGTGCCAGTAGAAGGGGGCAATATGGCTACACCTTC. Translation gives CASRRGQYGYTF.

V and J are TRBV18 and TRBJ1-4; D is undetermined. Germline loops: CDR1 KGHSH, CDR2 LQKENI. V was pared by 6 bases and J by 0 bases, with 8 bases between. The length of the CDR3 is 14 residues. CDR3 in amino acids: CASSPRATNEKLFF. The DNA for the CDR3 is TGTGCCAGCTCTCCTCGCGCAACTAATGAAAAACTGTTTTTT.

The chain joins TRBV2 to TRBJ2-1, with a possible D match to TRBD1 (6 bases). Germline values: CDR1 SNHLY, CDR2 FYNNEI. The CDR3 is 14 residues long. Trimming stripped 7 bases from V and 9 bases from J, with 19 bases between. This chain's CDR3 is CASKVRLQGGEQFF. CDR3 nucleotide sequence: TGTGCCAGCAAAGTACGACTACAGGGTGGTGAGCAGTTCTTC.

The chain is built from TRBV27 and TRBJ2-7, with D possibly being TRBD1 (5 bases). CDR1 is MNHEY and CDR2 is SMNVEV in the germline V gene (reference sequence). The CDR3 is 14 residues long. Trimming cost V 6 bases and J 2 bases, with 14 bases left between them. CDR3: CASRTRGGTYEQYF. CDR3 DNA: TGTGCCAGCAGAACAAGGGGTGGGACCTACGAGCAGTACTTC.

The gene calls are TRBV30 and TRBJ2-2; 7 positions match TRBD1. The CDR3 totals 13 residues. CDR1 GTSNPN and CDR2 SVGIG come from the germline V gene (reference sequence). Unmatched junction bases numbered 3, after V lost 3 bases and J lost 5 bases. In DNA, the CDR3 is TGTGCCTGGAGGGTCAGGGGGACCGGGGAGCTGTTTTTT. Residues: CAWRVRGTGELFF.

This chain connects TRBV10-3 to TRBJ2-5; no clear D. Germline-derived CDR1 and CDR2 are ENHRY and SYGVKD. V lost 2 bases and J lost 3, with 10 bases in between. The CDR3 is 14 residues long. The CDR3 sequence is CAISEDAVEETQYF. As DNA, the CDR3 is TGTGCCATCAGTGAGGACGCAGTAGAAGAGACCCAGTACTTC.

In nucleotides, the CDR3 is TGCGCCAGCAGTGACAAGGGGTATACTGACTATGGCTACACCTTC. Its translation: CASSDKGYTDYGYTF. V is TRBV10-2 and J is TRBJ1-2, with a weak D call TRBD1 (5 bases). The CDR3 has 15 amino acids. Germline assignment: CDR1 WSHSY and CDR2 SAAADI. The germline V and J ends were trimmed by 3 bases and 3 bases, with 14 bases remaining between them.

The chain has TRBV4-1 and TRBJ2-4, with 11 bases lining up with TRBD2. The CDR3 consists of 19 residues. Germline V lookup: CDR1 MGHRA, CDR2 YSYEKL. V trimming: 2 bases; J trimming: 0 bases; junction bases outside the gene matches: 9. This CDR3 is CASSQFGSGGGEAKNIQYF. In DNA, the CDR3 is TGCGCCAGCAGCCAATTCGGTAGCGGGGGGGGAGAAGCCAAAAACATTCAGTACTTC.

The genes are TRBV9 and TRBJ2-5, with 11 bases identical to TRBD2. The CDR3 sequence is 14 residues long. J gave up 5 bases and V 4 bases, and 4 bases lay outside the gene matches. The germline V gene has CDR1 SGDLS and CDR2 YYNGEE. The CDR3 loop reads CASSPRTSGETQYF. The CDR3 region has the DNA TGTGCCAGCAGCCCCCGGACTAGCGGGGAGACCCAGTACTTC.

The J gene is TRBJ1-1, the V gene TRBV2; D is uncertain. Germline-derived CDR1 and CDR2 are SNHLY and FYNNEI. With 5 bases removed from V and 0 bases from J, the gap between germline ends came to 10 bases. The CDR3 spans 14 residues. Here the CDR3 DNA reads TGTGCCAGCAGTCTCCTGGCTATGAACACTGAAGCTTTCTTT. Translation gives CASSLLAMNTEAFF.

The chain joins TRBV10-3 to TRBJ1-6; D is uncertain. With 4 bases removed from V and 8 bases from J, the gap between germline ends came to 6 bases. The V gene's germline CDR1 is ENHRY and CDR2 SYGVKD. This CDR3 is built from 12 residues. The CDR3 region is CAISGRDSPLHF. In nucleotides, the CDR3 is TGTGCCATCAGTGGCCGGGATTCACCCCTCCACTTT.

The rearrangement links TRBV5-1 to TRBJ2-1, with TRBD2 as a possible D gene (6 bases). CDR1 is SGHRS and CDR2 is YFSETQ in the germline V gene. This CDR3 spans 14 amino acids. Deletions cut 1 base from V and 4 bases from J, with 9 bases between. The CDR3 nucleotides read TGCGCCAGCAGCTTGACCGGGACTTACAATGAGCAGTTCTTC. This translates into CASSLTGTYNEQFF.

The chain has TRBV5-6 and TRBJ2-7; D might be TRBD1 (6 bases). In germline, CDR1 is SGHDT, CDR2 YYEEEE. Trimming shortened V by 1 base and J by 5 bases, and 10 bases separated the two germline ends. The CDR3 contains 13 residues. DNA for the CDR3: TGTGCCAGCAGCTTGTTAAGGGGGAACGAGCAGTACGTC. Translation gives CASSLLRGNEQYV.

The chain combines TRBV20-1 with TRBJ1-1; 7 bases are a match to TRBD1. V trimming: 6 bases; J trimming: 11 bases; junction bases outside the gene matches: 9. CDR1 is DFQATT, CDR2 SNEGSKA, per germline (reference sequence). This CDR3 has 11 residues. CDR3 DNA: TGCAGTGCCACACCGGGACAGCAGGCTTTCTTT. This sequence encodes CSATPGQQAFF.

The rearrangement uses TRBV11-2 and TRBJ2-5; D gene unclear. This CDR3 comprises 13 residues. Germline CDR1 is SGHAT and CDR2 is FQNNGV. The V and J ends lost 0 bases and 4 bases respectively, with 6 bases between them. The CDR3 coding sequence is TGTGCCAGCAGCTTAGATAGAGCAGAGACCCAGTACTTC. Protein sequence: CASSLDRAETQYF.